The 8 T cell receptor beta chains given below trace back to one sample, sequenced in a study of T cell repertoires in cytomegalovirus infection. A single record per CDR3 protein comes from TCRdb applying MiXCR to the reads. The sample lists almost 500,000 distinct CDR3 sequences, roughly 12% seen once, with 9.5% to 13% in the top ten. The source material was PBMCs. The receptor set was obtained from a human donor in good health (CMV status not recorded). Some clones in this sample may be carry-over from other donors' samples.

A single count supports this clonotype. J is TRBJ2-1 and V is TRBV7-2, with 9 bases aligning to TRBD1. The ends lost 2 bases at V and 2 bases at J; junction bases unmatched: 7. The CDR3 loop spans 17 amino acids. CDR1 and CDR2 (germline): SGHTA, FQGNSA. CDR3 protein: CASSLQVTGGTYNEQFF. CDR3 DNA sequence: TGTGCCAGCAGCTTACAAGTCACAGGGGGCACCTACAATGAGCAGTTCTTC.

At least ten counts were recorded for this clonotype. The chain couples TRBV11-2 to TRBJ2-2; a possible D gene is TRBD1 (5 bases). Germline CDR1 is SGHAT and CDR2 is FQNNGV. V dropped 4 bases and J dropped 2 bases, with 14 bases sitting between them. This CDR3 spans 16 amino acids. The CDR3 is CASSSTGTGNTGELFF. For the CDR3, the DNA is TGTGCCAGCAGCTCCACCGGCACAGGAAACACCGGGGAGCTGTTTTTT.

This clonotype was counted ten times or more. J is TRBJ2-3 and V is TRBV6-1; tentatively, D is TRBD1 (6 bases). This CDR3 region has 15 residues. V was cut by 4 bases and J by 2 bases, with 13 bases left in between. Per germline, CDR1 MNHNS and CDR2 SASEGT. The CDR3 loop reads CASSASGQITDTQYF. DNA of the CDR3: TGTGCCAGCAGTGCCTCTGGACAGATCACAGATACGCAGTATTTT.

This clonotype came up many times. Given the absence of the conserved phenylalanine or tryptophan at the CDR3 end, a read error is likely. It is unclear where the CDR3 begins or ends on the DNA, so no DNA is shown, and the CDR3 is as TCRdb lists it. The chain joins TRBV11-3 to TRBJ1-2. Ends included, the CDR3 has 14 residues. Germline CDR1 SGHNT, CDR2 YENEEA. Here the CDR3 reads CASSSPPPIQGHQT.

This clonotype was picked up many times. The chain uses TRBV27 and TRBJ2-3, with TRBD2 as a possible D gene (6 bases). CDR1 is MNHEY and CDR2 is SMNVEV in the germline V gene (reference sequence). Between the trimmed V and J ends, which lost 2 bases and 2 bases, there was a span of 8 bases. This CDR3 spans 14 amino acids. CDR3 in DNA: TGTGCCAGCAGTTTAAGGAGGGCCACAGATACGCAGTATTTT. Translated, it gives CASSLRRATDTQYF.

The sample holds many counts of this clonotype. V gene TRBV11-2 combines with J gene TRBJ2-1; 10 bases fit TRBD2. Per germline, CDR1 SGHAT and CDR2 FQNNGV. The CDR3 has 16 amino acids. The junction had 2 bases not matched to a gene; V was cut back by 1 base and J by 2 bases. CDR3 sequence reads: CASSLGLAGAYNEQFF. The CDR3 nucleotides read TGTGCCAGCAGCTTAGGCCTAGCGGGGGCCTACAATGAGCAGTTCTTC.

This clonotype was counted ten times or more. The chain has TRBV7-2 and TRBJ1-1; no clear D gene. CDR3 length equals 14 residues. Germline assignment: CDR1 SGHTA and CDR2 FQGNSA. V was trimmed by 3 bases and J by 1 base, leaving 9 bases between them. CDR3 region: CASSFSTANTEAFF. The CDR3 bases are TGTGCCAGCAGCTTTAGCACAGCGAACACTGAAGCTTTCTTT.

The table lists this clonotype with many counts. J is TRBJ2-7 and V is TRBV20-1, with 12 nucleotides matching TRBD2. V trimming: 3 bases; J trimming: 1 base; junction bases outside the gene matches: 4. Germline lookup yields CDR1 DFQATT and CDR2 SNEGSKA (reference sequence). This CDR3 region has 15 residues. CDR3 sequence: CSASKLAGGSYEQYF. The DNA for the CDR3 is TGCAGTGCTAGTAAACTAGCGGGGGGATCCTACGAGCAGTACTTC.